The text below deals with one TCR beta chain. Repertoires were generated with immunoSEQ multiplex PCR, while TCRdb's copy carries only in-frame clones and drops some. This repertoire shows some 55,000 clones, roughly 85% found once; its top ten account for just under 4%. The entry originates in a study of T cell responses to AZD1222 COVID-19 vaccine. The CDR3 totals 14 residues. Trimming took off 0 bases at V and 10 bases at J, with 14 bases between the two ends. The germline V gene encodes CDR1 SGHNT and CDR2 YYREEE (reference sequence). The chain joins TRBV5-4 to TRBJ2-1; D gene unclear. The source is an adult in good health. Source: peripheral blood, taken on day 0 of AZD1222 vaccination. The CDR3 sequence: CASSLEGFGREQFF. The CDR3 DNA sequence: TGTGCCAGCAGCTTGGAAGGCTTTGGGCGAGAGCAGTTCTTC.